Sequencing of this T cell receptor beta chain was carried out in a study of blood T cells in healthy people across ages. This clonotype was seen a few times. This CDR3 region has 14 residues. Germline loops: CDR1 SGDLS, CDR2 YYNGEE. V was shortened by 3 bases and J by 8 bases, with 14 bases between the two germline ends. Then a second PCR, running roughly 7 to 11 cycles, was carried out with a sample-barcoded 5' primer and a J-beta primer mix. TCRdb redid the calling of the 5' RACE reads with MiXCR, one entry per CDR3 protein. The sample carries 700,000 to 900,000 distinct CDR3 sequences, roughly 26% recorded once. The same sample was also used in a study of T cells of mothers and their children.

The V and J genes are TRBV9 and TRBJ1-4; D unclear. The TCR comes from a boy aged 5-17 years in good health. Sequencing input: blood. CDR3: CASSAHQAGEKLFF. CDR3 bases: TGTGCCAGCAGCGCCCATCAGGCGGGGGAAAAACTGTTTTTT.